A single T cell receptor beta chain is shown here with its context. Its antigen is not identified. The data stem from a study of shared clonotypes between healthy human individuals. Study conclusions and caveats: Memory subsets had estimated richness that was generally smaller than that of naive subsets. It was observed that roughly 5.5% of naive CD4 clonotypes were shared across several donors.

Assay: immunoSEQ multiplex PCR; the TCRdb copy retains only in-frame clones and omits some. The sample includes approximately 840,000 clones, just over 95% of them seen just once. CD45RO-negative, CCR7-selected cells formed the naive CD8 fraction, which excluded terminally differentiated effector memory CD45RA+ cells. Germline CDR1 reads SGHNT; CDR2 reads YYREEE (reference sequence). The CDR3 extends over 17 amino acids. The trim removed 0 bases at V and 4 bases at J, leaving 10 bases unmatched. The clonotype was recovered from a man aged 30 to 39 in good health. The chain recombines TRBV5-4 with TRBJ2-7, with 10 bases identical to TRBD2. The sample comprised naive CD8+ T cells sorted from blood. CDR3 region: CASSLGPSGRGGYEQYF. Written as DNA, the CDR3 is TGTGCCAGCAGCTTGGGGCCTAGCGGGAGAGGTGGGTACGAGCAGTACTTC.